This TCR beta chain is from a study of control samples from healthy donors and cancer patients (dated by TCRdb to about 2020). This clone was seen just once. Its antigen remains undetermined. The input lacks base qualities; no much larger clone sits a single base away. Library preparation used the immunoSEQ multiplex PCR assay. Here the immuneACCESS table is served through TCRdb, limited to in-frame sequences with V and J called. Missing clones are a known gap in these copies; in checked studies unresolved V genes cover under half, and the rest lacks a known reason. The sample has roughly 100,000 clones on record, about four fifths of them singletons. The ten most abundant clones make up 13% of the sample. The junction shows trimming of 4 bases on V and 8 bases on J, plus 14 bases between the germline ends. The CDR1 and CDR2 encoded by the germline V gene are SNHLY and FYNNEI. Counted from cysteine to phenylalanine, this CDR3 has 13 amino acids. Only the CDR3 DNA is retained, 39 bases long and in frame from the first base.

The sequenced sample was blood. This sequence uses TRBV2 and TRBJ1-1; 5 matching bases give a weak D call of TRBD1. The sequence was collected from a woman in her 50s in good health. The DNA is TGTGCCAGCAGTGTCGGGGCCGACGGGGAAGCTTTCTTT. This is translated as CASSVGADGEAFF. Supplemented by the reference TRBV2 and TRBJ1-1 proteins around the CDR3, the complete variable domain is EPEVTQTPSHQVTQMGQEVILRCVPISNHLYFYWYRQILGQKVEFLVSFYNNEISEKSEIFDDQFSVERPDGSNFTLKIRSTKLEDSAMYFCASSVGADGEAFFGQGTRLTVV.